Listed below are T cell receptor beta chains from one sample, sequenced in a study of response to subunit inactivated influenza vaccine. Via MiXCR, TCRdb re-called the RT-PCR reads, giving one row per CDR3 protein. The table shows approximately 300,000 distinct CDR3 sequences, with over 20% occurring only once. The specimen comprised PBMCs from blood, sampled about 20 months after vaccination. Receptors were obtained from a man aged 45 to 75 who received an inactivated influenza vaccine. Both conserved end residues are part of each CDR3. The D gene is left open where the match is weak. Where a row states a size, it is once, few, many or the class of an expanded clone; other rows omit it.

V gene: TRBV6-1
D gene: NA
J gene: TRBJ1-6
clone size: few
CDR3 DNA: TGTGCCAGCAGTGAAGCCGGGGCTAATTCACCCCTCCACTTT
CDR3 protein: CASSEAGANSPLHF

V gene: TRBV19
D gene: NA
J gene: TRBJ1-1
clone size: few
CDR3 DNA: TGTGCCAGTAGTATAAGCGGGGTAGGAGGCACTGAAGCTTTCTTT
CDR3 protein: CASSISGVGGTEAFF

V gene: TRBV7-9
D gene: NA
J gene: TRBJ2-1
clone size: many
CDR3 DNA: TGTGCCAGCAGCTTAGACGGATATGAGCCGTTCTTC
CDR3 protein: CASSLDGYEPFF

V gene: TRBV11-2
D gene: TRBD2
J gene: TRBJ2-7
clone size: NA
CDR3 DNA: TGTGCCAGCAGCTTAGATCCTAGCGGAGTGGGCGAGCAGTACTTC
CDR3 protein: CASSLDPSGVGEQYF

V gene: TRBV10-3
D gene: NA
J gene: TRBJ2-5
clone size: few
CDR3 DNA: TGTGCCATCAGTGAGGGGGAAGCGGGACAACAAGAGACCCAGTACTTC
CDR3 protein: CAISEGEAGQQETQYF

V gene: TRBV7-2
D gene: NA
J gene: TRBJ1-1
clone size: NA
CDR3 DNA: TGTGCCAGCAGCATGTACAACACTGAAGCTTTCTTT
CDR3 protein: CASSMYNTEAFF

V gene: TRBV10-3
D gene: NA
J gene: TRBJ2-3
clone size: NA
CDR3 DNA: TGTGCCATCAGTGGGACACTGGCCAGGGAAGTGAGCACAGATACGCAGTATTTT
CDR3 protein: CAISGTLAREVSTDTQYF

V gene: TRBV5-1
D gene: NA
J gene: TRBJ2-3
clone size: NA
CDR3 DNA: TGCGCCAGCAGCCCGGGACTTCGTAGGACAGATACGCAGTATTTT
CDR3 protein: CASSPGLRRTDTQYF

V gene: TRBV7-2
D gene: NA
J gene: TRBJ1-2
clone size: few
CDR3 DNA: TGTGCCAGCAGCTCGAGGTTATGGCCAGGTGGCTACACCTTC
CDR3 protein: CASSSRLWPGGYTF

V gene: TRBV5-1
D gene: NA
J gene: TRBJ1-1
clone size: few
CDR3 DNA: TGCGCCAGCAGGCTTAAGTCAGAGGGCACTGAAGCTTTCTTT
CDR3 protein: CASRLKSEGTEAFF

V gene: TRBV12-3/TRBV12-4
D gene: TRBD1
J gene: TRBJ1-1
clone size: few
CDR3 DNA: TGTGCCAGCAGTGCACACAGGGGGCTCGACACTGAAGCTTTCTTT
CDR3 protein: CASSAHRGLDTEAFF